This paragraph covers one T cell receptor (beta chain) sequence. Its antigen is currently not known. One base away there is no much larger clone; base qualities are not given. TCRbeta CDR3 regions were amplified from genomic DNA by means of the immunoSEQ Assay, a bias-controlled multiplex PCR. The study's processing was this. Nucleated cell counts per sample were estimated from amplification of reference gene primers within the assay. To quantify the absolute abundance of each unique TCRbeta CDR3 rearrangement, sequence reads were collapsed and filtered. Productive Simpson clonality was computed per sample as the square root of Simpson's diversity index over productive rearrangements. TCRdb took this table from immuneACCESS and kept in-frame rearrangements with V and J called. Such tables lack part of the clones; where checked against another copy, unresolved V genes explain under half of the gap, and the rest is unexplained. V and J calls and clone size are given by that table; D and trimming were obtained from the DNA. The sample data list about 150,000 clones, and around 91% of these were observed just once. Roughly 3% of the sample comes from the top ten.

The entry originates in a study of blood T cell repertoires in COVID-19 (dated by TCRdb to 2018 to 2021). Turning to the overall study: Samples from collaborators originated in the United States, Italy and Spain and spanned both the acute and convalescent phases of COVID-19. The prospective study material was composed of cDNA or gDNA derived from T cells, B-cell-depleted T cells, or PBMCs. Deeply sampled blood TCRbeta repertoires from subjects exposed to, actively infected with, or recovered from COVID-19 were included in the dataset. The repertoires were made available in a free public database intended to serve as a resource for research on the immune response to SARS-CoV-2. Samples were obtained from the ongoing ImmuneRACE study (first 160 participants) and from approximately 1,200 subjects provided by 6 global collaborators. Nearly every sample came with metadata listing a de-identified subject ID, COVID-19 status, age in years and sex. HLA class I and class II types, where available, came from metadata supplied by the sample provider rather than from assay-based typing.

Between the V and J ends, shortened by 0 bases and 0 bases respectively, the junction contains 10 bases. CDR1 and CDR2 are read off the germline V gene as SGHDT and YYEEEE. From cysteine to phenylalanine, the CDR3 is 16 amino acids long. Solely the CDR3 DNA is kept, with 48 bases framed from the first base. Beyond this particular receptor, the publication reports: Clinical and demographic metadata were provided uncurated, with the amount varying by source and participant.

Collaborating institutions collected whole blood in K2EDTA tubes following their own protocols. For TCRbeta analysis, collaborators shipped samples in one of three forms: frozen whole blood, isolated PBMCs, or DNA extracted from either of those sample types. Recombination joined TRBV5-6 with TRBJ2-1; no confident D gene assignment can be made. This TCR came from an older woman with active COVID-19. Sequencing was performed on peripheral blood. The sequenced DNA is TGTGCCAGCAGCTTGGGCGGTTATAGCTCCTACAATGAGCAGTTCTTC. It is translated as CASSLGGYSSYNEQFF.